These T cell receptor beta chains were read from a single sample in a study of chemoradiotherapy in HPV16-positive cancers. The assay was immunoSEQ multiplex PCR, and TCRdb's table has in-frame clones only and misses some. This table has fewer than 25,000 clones, roughly 90% appearing once. Sample: blood, taken from a patient who underwent chemoradiotherapy. The receptors come from a human donor with HPV-associated anogenital cancer. The CDR3 runs from the conserved cysteine through the conserved F or W. The order of the fields is D gene, J gene, V gene, clone size, CDR3 DNA, CDR3 protein. A D gene is named only where the DNA matches it firmly. Expanded clones are given a class, and other clones once, few, many or no size at all.

D: NA
J: TRBJ2-5
V: TRBV4-2
size: NA
DNA: TGTGCCAGCAGCCAAGATGAAACCAAAAGATCAGAGACCCAGTACTTC
CDR3: CASSQDETKRSETQYF

D: NA
J: TRBJ2-1
V: TRBV9
size: once
DNA: TGTGCCAGCAGCGTAGACGCATCATACAATGAGCAGTTCTTC
CDR3: CASSVDASYNEQFF

D: TRBD1
J: TRBJ1-1
V: TRBV6-5
size: NA
DNA: TGTGCCAGCAGTTACCCCGGGACAGGGGATGCTTTCTTT
CDR3: CASSYPGTGDAFF

D: TRBD1
J: TRBJ1-1
V: TRBV9
size: NA
DNA: TGTGCCAGCAGCGTAATACAGGGGGAGGGCACTGAAGCTTTCTTT
CDR3: CASSVIQGEGTEAFF

D: TRBD2
J: TRBJ2-7
V: TRBV2
size: once
DNA: TGTGCCAGCAGTGCTAGCGGGGACGCGTGGCAGTACTTC
CDR3: CASSASGDAWQYF

D: NA
J: TRBJ1-3
V: TRBV6-1
size: NA
DNA: TGTGCCAGCAGTGAAGCTCCGGGAAACACCATATATTTT
CDR3: CASSEAPGNTIYF

D: NA
J: TRBJ2-3
V: TRBV7-9
size: once
DNA: TGTGCCAGCAGTCGCACAGGTGGGCGTACAGATACGCAGTATTTT
CDR3: CASSRTGGRTDTQYF

D: NA
J: TRBJ2-7
V: TRBV10-2
size: NA
DNA: TGCGCCAGCAGTGGGAGTCGCGAGCAGTACTTC
CDR3: CASSGSREQYF

D: NA
J: TRBJ2-7
V: TRBV15
size: NA
DNA: TGTGCCACCAGCTCGGACCTCGGGAGCTCCTACGAGCAGTACTTC
CDR3: CATSSDLGSSYEQYF

D: TRBD2
J: TRBJ2-1
V: TRBV27
size: NA
DNA: TGTGCCAGCAGATATACTAGCGCGATTTACAATGAGCAGTTCTTC
CDR3: CASRYTSAIYNEQFF

D: NA
J: TRBJ1-1
V: TRBV18
size: NA
DNA: TGTGCCAGCTCCGATCATGAGGGGACTGAAGCTTTCTTT
CDR3: CASSDHEGTEAFF

D: NA
J: TRBJ2-6
V: TRBV5-1
size: NA
DNA: TGCGCCAGCAGCTTTTCCCCAACAGGAGTTTACTCTGGGGCCAACGTCCTGACTTTC
CDR3: CASSFSPTGVYSGANVLTF

D: NA
J: TRBJ2-7
V: TRBV20-1
size: NA
DNA: TGCAGTGCCTGGCCAGACGAGCAGTACTTC
CDR3: CSAWPDEQYF

D: NA
J: TRBJ1-3
V: TRBV9
size: once
DNA: TGTGCCAGCAGCGTAGCAGTCGAGGGGACCCCCGGAAACACCATATATTTT
CDR3: CASSVAVEGTPGNTIYF

D: NA
J: TRBJ2-2
V: TRBV18
size: NA
DNA: TGTGCCAGCTCCCCTAGCTACACCGGGGAGCTGTTTTTT
CDR3: CASSPSYTGELFF

D: NA
J: TRBJ1-1
V: TRBV27
size: NA
DNA: TGTGCCAGCAGCGGGACAACTGAAGCTTTCTTT
CDR3: CASSGTTEAFF

D: NA
J: TRBJ1-5
V: TRBV28
size: NA
DNA: TGTGCCAGCAGCCGGGACGGAGCTTACAATCAGCCCCAGCATTTT
CDR3: CASSRDGAYNQPQHF

D: TRBD1
J: TRBJ2-7
V: TRBV29-1
size: NA
DNA: TGCAGCGCAACGACAGGGGGCGCCCCCTACGAGCAGTACTTC
CDR3: CSATTGGAPYEQYF

D: TRBD1
J: TRBJ2-2
V: TRBV11-3
size: NA
DNA: TGTGCCAGCAGCGAACAGGGGGCGACCGGGGAGCTGTTTTTT
CDR3: CASSEQGATGELFF

D: NA
J: TRBJ1-4
V: TRBV6-1
size: NA
DNA: TGTGCCAGCAGTTCTATGCAAAGCGGAAAACTGTTTTTT
CDR3: CASSSMQSGKLFF

D: NA
J: TRBJ2-7
V: TRBV2
size: once
DNA: TGTGCCAGCAGTGTCGGCCCATACGAGCAGTACTTC
CDR3: CASSVGPYEQYF

D: NA
J: TRBJ2-1
V: TRBV18
size: NA
DNA: TGTGCCAGCTCACCACGCAATGAGCAGTTCTTC
CDR3: CASSPRNEQFF

D: NA
J: TRBJ1-2
V: TRBV4-3
size: NA
DNA: TGCGCCAGCAGCCAAGAACCCTATGGCTACACCTTC
CDR3: CASSQEPYGYTF

D: NA
J: TRBJ2-4
V: TRBV6-5
size: NA
DNA: TGTGCCAGCAGTTACTCAGAAAACATTCAGTACTTC
CDR3: CASSYSENIQYF

D: TRBD1
J: TRBJ1-5
V: TRBV27
size: NA
DNA: TGTGCCAGCAGTTCGACAGGGGGCGTTAGGGGTCAGCCCCAGCATTTT
CDR3: CASSSTGGVRGQPQHF

D: TRBD1
J: TRBJ2-2
V: TRBV9
size: NA
DNA: TGTGCCAGCAGCCCTCGACAGGGGTCAGCCGGGGAGCTGTTTTTT
CDR3: CASSPRQGSAGELFF

D: NA
J: TRBJ2-2
V: TRBV4-2
size: few
DNA: TGTGCCAGCAGCCAAGAACCAGCGATCCGGAACACCGGGGAGCTGTTTTTT
CDR3: CASSQEPAIRNTGELFF

D: TRBD1
J: TRBJ1-2
V: TRBV5-1
size: NA
DNA: TGCGCCAGCAGCCCCGGGACAGCGAGTAACTATGGCTACACCTTC
CDR3: CASSPGTASNYGYTF

D: NA
J: TRBJ2-2
V: TRBV9
size: NA
DNA: TGTGCCAGCAGCGTAGAAACACGGAACACCGGGGAGCTGTTTTTT
CDR3: CASSVETRNTGELFF

D: NA
J: TRBJ1-1
V: TRBV5-5
size: NA
DNA: TGTGCCAGCAGCTTGGGAGAGCGGGGTTTTGGGGCTTTCTTT
CDR3: CASSLGERGFGAFF

D: NA
J: TRBJ2-3
V: TRBV5-4
size: NA
DNA: TGTGCCAGCAGCTTGACAGATACGCAGTATTTT
CDR3: CASSLTDTQYF

D: TRBD1
J: TRBJ1-1
V: TRBV27
size: NA
DNA: TGTGCCAGCATCCCCAGGGGGGCGCCGGGCACTGAAGCTTTCTTT
CDR3: CASIPRGAPGTEAFF

D: TRBD2
J: TRBJ2-1
V: TRBV5-1
size: NA
DNA: TGCGCCAGCAGCTCTCTAGCGGGGGGGTCCTACAATGAGCAGTTCTTC
CDR3: CASSSLAGGSYNEQFF

D: TRBD1
J: TRBJ2-5
V: TRBV6-5
size: NA
DNA: TGTGCCAGCAGTAAAGAAAGGGGGCAGACCCAGTACTTC
CDR3: CASSKERGQTQYF

D: TRBD1
J: TRBJ2-3
V: TRBV7-6
size: NA
DNA: TGTGCCAGCAGCTTAGTTATGGGACAGGGGGAATGGGATACGCAGTATTTT
CDR3: CASSLVMGQGEWDTQYF

D: NA
J: TRBJ1-4
V: TRBV4-1
size: NA
DNA: TGCGCCAGCAGCCAAGGACATCTAGCAACTAATGAAAAACTGTTTTTT
CDR3: CASSQGHLATNEKLFF

D: TRBD2
J: TRBJ2-3
V: TRBV4-3
size: NA
DNA: TGCGCCAGCAGCCAAGATCTCAGGACTAGAACATATTCGTATACGCAGTATTTT
CDR3: CASSQDLRTRTYSYTQYF

D: NA
J: TRBJ2-3
V: TRBV21-1
size: NA
DNA: TGTGCCAGGAGCCCTAGAGGGGGGGGTACAGATACGCAGTATTTT
CDR3: CARSPRGGGTDTQYF

D: NA
J: TRBJ2-2
V: TRBV19
size: NA
DNA: TGTGCCAGTAGTCCCCGACAGGCAATTCGCACCGGGGAGCTGTTTTTT
CDR3: CASSPRQAIRTGELFF

D: TRBD2
J: TRBJ2-1
V: TRBV28
size: NA
DNA: TGTGCCAGCAGTTTACGATTTGGGGGTCGGACTAGCGGGAGCTCTATAGAGCAGTTCTTC
CDR3: CASSLRFGGRTSGSSIEQFF

D: NA
J: TRBJ2-1
V: TRBV2
size: NA
DNA: TGTGCCAGCAGTTGGGTTAACAATGAGCAGTTCTTC
CDR3: CASSWVNNEQFF

D: NA
J: TRBJ2-3
V: TRBV7-3
size: NA
DNA: TGTGCCAGCAGCTTAAAAGCTGACGAAACCACAGATACGCAGTATTTT
CDR3: CASSLKADETTDTQYF

D: NA
J: TRBJ2-3
V: TRBV7-2
size: NA
DNA: TGTGCCAGCAGCTCCCGGCCCCCCAGGGATACGCAGTATTTT
CDR3: CASSSRPPRDTQYF

D: NA
J: TRBJ2-4
V: TRBV6-1
size: NA
DNA: TGTGCCAGCAGCCCAACGATCAAAAACATTCAGTACTTC
CDR3: CASSPTIKNIQYF

D: TRBD2
J: TRBJ2-2
V: TRBV7-9
size: NA
DNA: TGTGCCACCCAAACGACTAGCGGGAGAGGGGAGCTGTTTTTT
CDR3: CATQTTSGRGELFF

D: NA
J: TRBJ1-3
V: TRBV9
size: NA
DNA: TGTGCCAGCAGCGTATCTGGAAACACCATATATTTT
CDR3: CASSVSGNTIYF

D: TRBD2
J: TRBJ2-3
V: TRBV5-4
size: NA
DNA: TGTGCCAGCAGCAAGCACGCGGGGGGGCTGGGAGATACGCAGTATTTT
CDR3: CASSKHAGGLGDTQYF

D: NA
J: TRBJ2-7
V: TRBV10-3
size: NA
DNA: TGTGCCATCAGTGACCCCTCTAGGGGCGAGCAGTACTTC
CDR3: CAISDPSRGEQYF

D: TRBD2
J: TRBJ2-7
V: TRBV6-1
size: NA
DNA: TGTGCCAGCAGTGAAATAACGGGGGGGCCCTACGAGCAGTACTTC
CDR3: CASSEITGGPYEQYF

D: TRBD1
J: TRBJ1-5
V: TRBV4-2
size: once
DNA: TGTGCCAGCAGCCAACAGGGGGATCAGCCCCAGCATTTT
CDR3: CASSQQGDQPQHF

D: NA
J: TRBJ2-1
V: TRBV7-3
size: once
DNA: TGTGCCAGCAGCTTAGCTGGAGATGACAATGAGCAGTTCTTC
CDR3: CASSLAGDDNEQFF

D: TRBD2
J: TRBJ2-3
V: TRBV9
size: NA
DNA: TGTGCCAGCAGCGTATTCGCGGGAGCTTCAGATACGCAGTATTTT
CDR3: CASSVFAGASDTQYF

D: TRBD1
J: TRBJ2-7
V: TRBV4-2
size: NA
DNA: TGTGCCAGCAGCCAAGAAGACAGGGTCGACCACGAGCAGTACTTC
CDR3: CASSQEDRVDHEQYF

D: NA
J: TRBJ2-7
V: TRBV15
size: NA
DNA: TGTGCCACCAGCAGAGGGGTCCGCTACGAGCAGTACTTC
CDR3: CATSRGVRYEQYF

D: NA
J: TRBJ1-3
V: TRBV27
size: NA
DNA: TGTGCCAGCAGGGGCCACTCTGGAAACACCATATATTTT
CDR3: CASRGHSGNTIYF

D: NA
J: TRBJ2-3
V: TRBV29-1
size: once
DNA: TGCAGCGTTGAAATTACAGCGGACCCAGCAGATACGCAGTATTTT
CDR3: CSVEITADPADTQYF